The 3 T cell receptor beta chains in this list originate from one sample, sequenced in a study of T cell repertoires in cytomegalovirus infection. TCRdb independently ran MiXCR on the reads; one entry per CDR3 protein. The sample shows 400,000 or so distinct CDR3 sequences, under 40% of them seen only once. Sequenced input: PBMCs. All receptors derive from a human donor in good health (CMV status not recorded). Some clones in this sample may be carry-over from other donors' samples.

Note on this clonotype: A much larger clone differs by one base, so this may be a read error. No conserved phenylalanine or tryptophan is present at the end of the CDR3, so a read error is the likely explanation. The J gene is TRBJ2-5, the V gene TRBV7-2; 7 positions agree with TRBD1. The CDR3 runs to 14 residues. The V gene's germline CDR1 is SGHTA and CDR2 FQGNSA. V lost 5 bases to trimming and J lost 4 bases; unmatched junction nucleotides: 7. The CDR3 DNA sequence: TGTGCCAGCAGCCCACAGGGGAACGGAGAGACCCAGTACTTA. This translates into CASSPQGNGETQYL.

This clonotype has just a few counts. The chain combines TRBV5-1 with TRBJ2-5, with 8 bases fitting TRBD1. This CDR3 comprises 14 residues. In germline, CDR1 is SGHRS, CDR2 YFSETQ. Unmatched junction bases numbered 7, after V lost 4 bases and J lost 5 bases. The CDR3 DNA reads TGCGCCAGCAGCGTGGAGGGACAGGCGGAGACCCAGTACTTC. Amino acid sequence: CASSVEGQAETQYF. The whole variable domain, filled in from reference TRBV5-1 and TRBJ2-5, reads KAGVTQTPRYLIKTRGQQVTLSCSPISGHRSVSWYQQTPGQGLQFLFEYFSETQRNKGNFPGRFSGRQFSNSRSEMNVSTLELGDSALYLCASSVEGQAETQYFGPGTRLLVL.

In the case of this clonotype: A read error may produce the germline difference seen at one junction end. CDR3 DNA sequence: TGTGCCAGCAGGGACTGGGGAGGGGACACTGAATCTTTCTTT. Its translation: CASRDWGGDTESFF. The V and J genes are TRBV6-8 and TRBJ1-1, with D possibly matching TRBD1 (6 bases). The CDR3 length is 14 residues. Germline-derived CDR1 and CDR2 are MNHGY and SAAAGT.